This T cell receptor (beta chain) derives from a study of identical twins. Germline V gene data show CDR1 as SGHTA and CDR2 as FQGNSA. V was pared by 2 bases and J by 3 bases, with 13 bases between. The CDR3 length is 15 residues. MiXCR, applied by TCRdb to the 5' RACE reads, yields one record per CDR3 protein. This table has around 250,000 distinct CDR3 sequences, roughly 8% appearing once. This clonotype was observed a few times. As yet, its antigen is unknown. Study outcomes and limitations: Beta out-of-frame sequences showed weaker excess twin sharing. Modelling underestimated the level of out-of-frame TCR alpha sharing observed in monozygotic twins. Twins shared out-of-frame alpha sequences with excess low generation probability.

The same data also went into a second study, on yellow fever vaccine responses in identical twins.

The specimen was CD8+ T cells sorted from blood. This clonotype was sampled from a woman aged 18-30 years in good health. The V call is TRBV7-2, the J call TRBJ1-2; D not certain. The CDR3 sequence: CASSLRGSVDYGYTF. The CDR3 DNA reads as TGTGCCAGCAGCTTACGGGGTTCAGTGGACTATGGCTACACCTTC. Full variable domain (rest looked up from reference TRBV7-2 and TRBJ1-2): GAGVSQSPSNKVTEKGKDVELRCDPISGHTALYWYRQSLGQGLEFLIYFQGNSAPDKSGLPSDRFSAERTGGSVSTLTIQRTQQEDSAVYLCASSLRGSVDYGYTFGSGTRLTVV.